What follows are 19 T cell receptor beta chains derived from one specimen sequenced in a study of blood T cell repertoires in COVID-19. The method was immunoSEQ multiplex PCR; TCRdb's version includes in-frame clones alone and lacks a portion of them. The sample holds around 700,000 clones, just under 90% seen once. Sequencing was performed on peripheral blood. These receptors originate from a young woman with acute or convalescent COVID-19.

The V gene is TRBV19, the J gene TRBJ2-2, with 11 bases fitting TRBD2. J gave up 4 bases and V 8 bases, and 12 bases lay outside the gene matches. Germline CDR1 reads LNHDA; CDR2 reads SQIVND (reference sequence). This CDR3 comprises 17 residues. The CDR3, as DNA: TGTGCCAGTTCAAACCCTGCTAGCGGGGGGTTCACCGGGGAGCTGTTTTTT. Encoded protein: CASSNPASGGFTGELFF.

The CDR3 here is CASSQIGQGYEKLFF. The CDR3 bases are TGCGCCAGCAGCCAGATTGGACAGGGGTATGAAAAACTGTTTTTT. The chain links TRBV4-3 to TRBJ1-4; 9 nucleotides line up with TRBD1. Germline-derived CDR1 and CDR2 are LGHNA and YSLEER. The CDR3 extends over 15 amino acids. With 3 bases clipped from V and 6 bases from J, the junction kept 5 bases outside the gene matches.

J is TRBJ1-2 and V is TRBV11-2; the match to TRBD1 covers 8 bases. V was pared by 3 bases and J by 3 bases, with 0 bases of the junction left unmatched. In germline, CDR1 is SGHAT, CDR2 FQNNGV. This CDR3 has 13 residues. CDR3 DNA sequence: TGTGCCAGCAGCTTGACAGGGGACTATGGCTACACCTTC. It yields the protein CASSLTGDYGYTF.

This chain joins TRBV7-3 and TRBJ1-1; weak D call: TRBD1 (6 bases). V lost 6 bases and J lost 4, with 12 bases in between. There are 13 residues in the CDR3. CDR1 and CDR2 (germline): SGHTA, FQGTGA. DNA of the CDR3: TGTGCCAGCAGGGGACACAACTCCACTGAAGCTTTCTTT. Translation: CASRGHNSTEAFF.

The V and J genes are TRBV3-1 (or the pseudogene TRBV3-2) and TRBJ2-3; 7 nucleotides align to TRBD2. The germline gives CDR1 LGHDT, CDR2 YNNKEL (reference sequence). CDR3 size: 15 residues. V was pared by 1 base and J by 3 bases, with 4 bases of the junction left unmatched. DNA for the CDR3: TGTGCCAGCAGCCAAGCGGGGAGGGATACAGATACGCAGTATTTT. Encoded protein: CASSQAGRDTDTQYF.

V usage is TRBV5-1 and J usage is TRBJ2-3; 7 nucleotides match TRBD1. J lost 0 bases, V lost 0 bases, and 7 bases had no gene match. CDR1 SGHRS and CDR2 YFSETQ come from the germline V gene. The length of the CDR3 is 17 residues. This chain's CDR3 is CASSLAQTGASTDTQYF. As DNA, the CDR3 is TGCGCCAGCAGCTTGGCCCAAACAGGGGCCAGCACAGATACGCAGTATTTT.

This sequence joins TRBV25-1 and TRBJ1-2; 9 positions agree with TRBD1. Germline trimming cut 3 bases from V and 7 bases from J; bases unmatched to any gene: 9. Germline V CDR1 and CDR2: MGHDK, SYGVNS. The CDR3 has 15 residues. The CDR3: CASSDPGTGSSGYTF. The DNA of the CDR3 is TGTGCCAGCAGTGACCCCGGGACAGGGTCAAGTGGCTACACCTTC.

The chain uses TRBV4-1 and TRBJ2-1, with 11 nucleotides matching TRBD2. The germline V gene encodes CDR1 MGHRA and CDR2 YSYEKL. The CDR3 spans 15 residues. The J segment lost 9 bases and the V segment lost 1 base, leaving 5 bases of the junction unmatched. The CDR3 coding sequence is TGCGCCAGCAGCCAAGTAGCGGGGGGGCTCGGTGAGCAGTTCTTC. Its protein is CASSQVAGGLGEQFF.

This chain links TRBV19 with TRBJ1-6, with unresolved D. This CDR3 region has 15 residues. CDR1 LNHDA and CDR2 SQIVND come from the germline V gene (reference sequence). V gave up 5 bases and J gave up 7 bases, with 15 bases separating them. In DNA form, the CDR3 reads TGTGCCAGTAGTGCGCGGGGAGTCGGGAATTCACCCCTCCACTTT. Protein sequence: CASSARGVGNSPLHF.

The gene calls are TRBV10-2 and TRBJ1-1; possibly TRBD1 for D (5 bases). Trimming removed 4 bases at V and 0 bases at J, with 9 bases between. Germline V lookup: CDR1 WSHSY, CDR2 SAAADI. The CDR3 covers 14 residues. For the CDR3, the DNA is TGCGCCAGCAGTGCTCCAGGGATGAACACTGAAGCTTTCTTT. Translated: CASSAPGMNTEAFF.

The chain carries TRBV28 and TRBJ1-1; 8 bases align to TRBD1. The CDR3 has 14 residues. The trim removed 5 bases at V and 6 bases at J, leaving 8 bases unmatched. Germline V gives CDR1 MDHEN, CDR2 SYDVKM. The CDR3 DNA reads as TGTGCCAGCAGTGACAGGGGACGAACATCTGAAGCTTTCTTT. This gives the protein CASSDRGRTSEAFF.

Only a few counts were recorded for this clone. The chain links TRBV30 to TRBJ1-5, with D possibly TRBD1 on 5 matching bases. V was clipped by 0 bases and J by 2 bases, with 11 bases between them. Looked up from germline, CDR1 is GTSNPN and CDR2 is SVGIG (reference sequence). The CDR3 consists of 15 residues. The CDR3 loop reads CAWSVGGEGNQPQHF. The DNA of the CDR3 is TGTGCCTGGAGTGTGGGGGGAGAAGGCAATCAGCCCCAGCATTTT.

This chain links TRBV4-2 with TRBJ1-2, with 8 bases matching TRBD1. In germline, CDR1 is LGHNA, CDR2 YNFKEQ. The length of the CDR3 is 14 residues. V was clipped by 4 bases and J by 8 bases; unmatched bases: 9. The CDR3, as DNA: TGTGCCAGCAGCCTCAACCAGGGGGCGGGCGGCTACACCTTC. It is translated as CASSLNQGAGGYTF.

This chain connects TRBV6-5 to TRBJ1-4; the D is unclear. This CDR3 is built from 12 residues. The germline gives CDR1 MNHEY, CDR2 SVGAGI. Trimming took off 5 bases at V and 10 bases at J, with 11 bases between the two ends. In DNA, the CDR3 is TGTGCCAGCAGTAATGACGGGTTAAAACTGTTTTTT. This translates into CASSNDGLKLFF.

The chain uses TRBV7-9 and TRBJ1-2, with 9 bases aligning to TRBD1. CDR1 and CDR2 from the germline V gene are SEHNR and FQNEAQ (reference sequence). Trimming at V came to 5 bases and at J to 4 bases, leaving 5 bases not matched to a gene. CDR3 length: 14 amino acids. The CDR3 region is CASSAGQGLYGYTF. CDR3 bases: TGTGCCAGCAGCGCGGGACAGGGACTCTATGGCTACACCTTC.

CDR3 sequence (DNA): TGTGCCAGCAGCTTAGATCCCAGGGCTGGAAACACCATATATTTT. Amino acid sequence: CASSLDPRAGNTIYF. The chain is built from TRBV7-2 and TRBJ1-3; the D gene is possibly TRBD1 (5 bases). V gave up 1 base and J gave up 2 bases, with 9 bases separating them. The CDR3 length is 15 residues. Germline V lookup: CDR1 SGHTA, CDR2 FQGNSA.

The rearrangement joins TRBV5-1 to TRBJ2-7; a possible D gene is TRBD2 (6 bases). Trimming pared 9 bases from V and 1 base from J, leaving 20 bases between. The CDR3 is made up of 15 amino acids. The V gene's germline CDR1 is SGHRS and CDR2 YFSETQ. CDR3 nucleotides: TGCGCCACCTCTCTGGGGGGAGAGGGTTCCTACGAGCAGTACTTC. Translated: CATSLGGEGSYEQYF.

The chain carries TRBV7-6 and TRBJ1-3, with 8 bases identical to TRBD1. The CDR3 spans 16 residues. The J segment lost 7 bases and the V segment lost 3 bases, leaving 11 bases of the junction unmatched. Germline CDR1 and CDR2: SGHVS and FNYEAQ. CDR3 bases: TGTGCCAGCAGCTTGGATGGACAGGGCTCGCGGAACACCATATATTTT. Translated: CASSLDGQGSRNTIYF.

V gene TRBV12-5 combines with J gene TRBJ2-1; the match to TRBD2 covers 11 bases. Germline CDR1 LGHNT, CDR2 FRNRAP. This CDR3 contains 17 residues. Trimming cost V 0 bases and J 5 bases; bases outside gene matches: 6. The chain's CDR3 is CASGLVILAGGNNEQFF. CDR3 bases: TGTGCTAGTGGTTTGGTAATCCTAGCGGGGGGAAACAATGAGCAGTTCTTC.